A selection of T cell receptor beta chains follows, all from one sample in a study of T cell responses to AZD1222 COVID-19 vaccine. Using immunoSEQ multiplex PCR, the repertoire was profiled, and TCRdb retains in-frame clones only, with some absent. The repertoire includes 150,000 to 160,000 clones, 85% to 95% of them detected once, and about 1.6% sits in the top ten. The sample consisted of peripheral blood, taken 28 days after the second AZD1222 dose. These receptors originate from an adult who received the AZD1222 COVID-19 vaccine. The CDR3 runs from the conserved cysteine through the conserved F or W. A D gene is named only where the DNA matches it firmly. Only some rows state a clone size, as once, few, many or a class for expanded clones.

CDR3 DNA,CDR3 protein,D gene,clone size,V gene,J gene
TGTGCCAGCAGCCACCCAAGGTCCTACGAGCAGTACTTC,CASSHPRSYEQYF,NA,NA,TRBV4-2,TRBJ2-7
TGTGCCAGCAGCGTAGAATCTCGACTGAGCACAGATACGCAGTATTTT,CASSVESRLSTDTQYF,NA,NA,TRBV9,TRBJ2-3
TGTGCCAGCACAGGACAGGTCGGAGGCTACACCTTC,CASTGQVGGYTF,TRBD1,NA,TRBV6-5,TRBJ1-2
TGCGCCAGCAGCCAAGGGTTTGGGGGCTCTGGTTCACCCCTCCACTTT,CASSQGFGGSGSPLHF,NA,once,TRBV4-1,TRBJ1-6
TGTGCCAGCAGCTTAGCGGGAGGAACAGATACGCAGTATTTT,CASSLAGGTDTQYF,TRBD2,NA,TRBV27,TRBJ2-3
TGCGCCAGCAGTCAATCCGAGCGACTAGACCCCGCCGAGCAGTACTTC,CASSQSERLDPAEQYF,NA,once,TRBV23-1,TRBJ2-7
TGTGCCAGTAGGCCACAGGGGAGTGAAAAACTGTTTTTT,CASRPQGSEKLFF,TRBD1,NA,TRBV19,TRBJ1-4
TGCGCCAGCAGCTCCCTTAGGGGTAGGATTAATGAGCAGTTCTTC,CASSSLRGRINEQFF,NA,NA,TRBV5-1,TRBJ2-1
TGTGCCAGCAGTTTTTGGGACAGACTCTACGAGCAGTACTTC,CASSFWDRLYEQYF,TRBD1,NA,TRBV28,TRBJ2-7
TGTGCCAGCAGTGTTGGGGGGCAGACTAATGAAAAACTGTTTTTT,CASSVGGQTNEKLFF,NA,few,TRBV2,TRBJ1-4
TGTGCCAGCAGTTCCAATGAGCAGTTCTTC,CASSSNEQFF,NA,NA,TRBV6-5,TRBJ2-1
TGTGCCAGCAGACTGACAGAGAACACTGAAGCTTTCTTT,CASRLTENTEAFF,NA,NA,TRBV6-5,TRBJ1-1
TGTGCCAGCAGCTCGACGACCGAGCAGTTCTTC,CASSSTTEQFF,NA,NA,TRBV11-3,TRBJ2-1
TGTGCCAGCAGCCCAAACAGGGGATTGGAACATGGCTACACCTTC,CASSPNRGLEHGYTF,TRBD1,NA,TRBV6-6,TRBJ1-2
TGTGCCAGCTCATCGGGACTAGCGCGGTACAATGAGCAGTTCTTC,CASSSGLARYNEQFF,TRBD2,NA,TRBV18,TRBJ2-1
TGTGCCACCTCTCAGCTTGGGGGGTCCAAAGATACGCAGTATTTT,CATSQLGGSKDTQYF,NA,NA,TRBV6-4,TRBJ2-3